The clone carrying this T cell receptor beta chain showed up just a few times. This sample is drawn from a study of T-cell reconstitution after alpha-beta-depleted transplantation in children. This sample's TCRbeta library carried unique molecular identifier barcodes. TCRdb analysed the PCR reads with MiXCR anew, one entry per CDR3 protein. Altogether about 540,000 distinct CDR3 sequences are present, approximately 20% being singletons, with the ten largest covering 3% to 3.5%. The CDR3 totals 17 residues. J gave up 1 base and V 6 bases, and 11 bases lay outside the gene matches. CDR1 is SEHNR and CDR2 is FQNEAQ in the germline V gene (reference sequence).

The sequenced sample was PBMCs from the stem cell graft donor, obtained from the stem cell graft. This receptor was taken from a human donor who donated a stem cell graft to a child with acute lymphoblastic leukemia. The chain carries TRBV7-9 and TRBJ2-1; TRBD1 matches 8 bases. CDR3 region: CASRYTGGTGSYNEQFF. DNA of the CDR3: TGTGCCAGCAGATACACAGGCGGGACAGGATCCTACAATGAGCAGTTCTTC. Looking up the rest from reference TRBV7-9 and TRBJ2-1 gives the full variable domain: DTGVSQNPRHKITKRGQNVTFRCDPISEHNRLYWYRQTLGQGPEFLTYFQNEAQLEKSRLLSDRFSAERPKGSFSTLEIQRTEQGDSAMYLCASRYTGGTGSYNEQFFGPGTRLTVL.